This T cell receptor (beta chain) was sequenced for a study of OX40 agonist ivuxolimab in advanced cancers. As for the study in general: The patients received ivuxolimab by intravenous route every 2 weeks at 0.01 to 10 mg/kg. The diagnoses of dose-escalation patients were hepatocellular carcinoma, melanoma, renal cell or head and neck cancer. Three patients, one with hepatocellular carcinoma and two with cutaneous melanoma, achieved partial responses. General observations from the study: Dosing at 0.1 to 3.0 mg/kg was accompanied by clonal expansion of CD4+ and CD8+ blood T cells by week 6.

This CDR3 contains 15 residues. V was clipped by 5 bases and J by 7 bases; unmatched bases: 5. From germline, CDR1 is MNHNY and CDR2 SVGAGI (reference sequence). The protocol was immunoSEQ multiplex PCR, while the TCRdb copy is restricted to in-frame clones and leaves out a portion. This sample yields about 62,000 clones, of which approximately 85% are seen a single time; approximately 11% belongs to the top ten. Worth noting for this clone: The antigen is unknown.

This sequence was found in an adult with an advanced solid tumor such as melanoma, head and neck, liver or kidney cancer. This sample comprised CD4+ or CD8+ T cells sorted from blood, obtained in a trial of the OX40 agonist ivuxolimab. The chain couples TRBV6-6 to TRBJ2-1; 13 bases match TRBD2. The CDR3 DNA sequence: TGTGCCAGCAGTGCACTAGCGGGAGGGCCAAATGAGCAGTTCTTC. This encodes CASSALAGGPNEQFF.